A selection of T cell receptor beta chains follows, all from one sample in a study of blood T cell repertoires in COVID-19. Method: immunoSEQ multiplex PCR; TCRdb's copy keeps in-frame clones and lacks some. The repertoire includes about 270,000 clones, 88% of them detected once, and roughly 4% sits in the top ten. The sample was peripheral blood. The receptors were gathered from a man in his sixties who had recovered from COVID-19. The CDR3 runs from the conserved cysteine through the conserved F or W. The order of the fields is J gene, D gene, V gene, clone size, CDR3 protein, CDR3 DNA. A D gene is named only where the DNA matches it firmly. Only part of the rows carry a size: once, few, many, or a class if the clone is expanded.

J: TRBJ1-2
D: -
V: TRBV10-1
size: few
CDR3: CASSESRTNGYTF
DNA: TGCGCCAGCAGTGAGTCGAGAACGAATGGCTACACCTTC

J: TRBJ1-6
D: TRBD1
V: TRBV7-6
size: -
CDR3: CASSGAEQGLGNSPLHF
DNA: TGTGCCAGCAGCGGGGCAGAACAGGGGCTTGGGAATTCACCCCTCCACTTT

J: TRBJ2-1
D: TRBD1
V: TRBV6-2/TRBV6-3
size: -
CDR3: CASSYPGQGLMDEQFF
DNA: TGTGCCAGCAGTTACCCGGGACAGGGTTTGATGGATGAGCAGTTCTTC

J: TRBJ1-2
D: TRBD1
V: TRBV9
size: -
CDR3: CASSVDTQGNYGYTF
DNA: TGTGCCAGCAGCGTAGATACACAGGGGAACTATGGCTACACCTTC

J: TRBJ1-6
D: -
V: TRBV5-1
size: -
CDR3: CASSRTASNNNNSPLHF
DNA: TGCGCCAGCAGCCGGACAGCCTCCAACAATAATAATTCACCCCTCCACTTT

J: TRBJ1-1
D: TRBD1
V: TRBV10-3
size: -
CDR3: CAISEQDRQNTEAFF
DNA: TGTGCCATCAGTGAACAGGACAGGCAGAACACTGAAGCTTTCTTT

J: TRBJ2-2
D: -
V: TRBV4-2
size: once
CDR3: CASSQEPGHPGTGELFF
DNA: TGTGCCAGCAGCCAAGAACCTGGCCACCCCGGGACCGGGGAGCTGTTTTTT

J: TRBJ1-4
D: -
V: TRBV5-1
size: -
CDR3: CASSFVPSGDEKLFF
DNA: TGCGCCAGCAGTTTCGTTCCCAGTGGAGATGAAAAACTGTTTTTT

J: TRBJ2-3
D: -
V: TRBV5-5
size: -
CDR3: CASSMYRTDTQYF
DNA: TGTGCCAGCAGCATGTACAGAACAGATACGCAGTATTTT

J: TRBJ2-7
D: TRBD2
V: TRBV11-2
size: -
CDR3: CASSLVPAGATGEQYF
DNA: TGTGCCAGCAGCTTAGTCCCAGCGGGGGCAACCGGGGAGCAGTACTTC

J: TRBJ1-2
D: -
V: TRBV7-9
size: -
CDR3: CASSQGGDGYTF
DNA: TGTGCCAGCAGCCAGGGAGGGGACGGCTACACCTTC

J: TRBJ2-5
D: -
V: TRBV19
size: -
CDR3: CASSSYRAETQYF
DNA: TGTGCCAGTAGTTCCTACAGGGCCGAGACCCAGTACTTC

J: TRBJ2-1
D: TRBD2
V: TRBV25-1
size: -
CDR3: CASSEWGTSNEQFF
DNA: TGTGCCAGCAGTGAATGGGGGACTAGCAATGAGCAGTTCTTC

J: TRBJ1-3
D: -
V: TRBV5-4
size: few
CDR3: CASSLSGVSENTIYF
DNA: TGTGCCAGCAGCTTGTCGGGGGTCTCTGAAAACACCATATATTTT

J: TRBJ2-3
D: TRBD1
V: TRBV27
size: -
CDR3: CASSPTTGVGTQYF
DNA: TGTGCCAGCAGTCCTACCACAGGGGTCGGTACGCAGTATTTT

J: TRBJ1-2
D: -
V: TRBV6-5
size: -
CDR3: CASSYRGQNYGYTF
DNA: TGTGCCAGCAGTTACCGCGGACAGAACTATGGCTACACCTTC

J: TRBJ2-1
D: -
V: TRBV5-1
size: -
CDR3: CASSSRDGSSYNEQFF
DNA: TGCGCCAGCAGCTCAAGGGACGGGAGCTCCTACAATGAGCAGTTCTTC

J: TRBJ1-4
D: -
V: TRBV7-2
size: -
CDR3: CASSLAGGAGEKLFF
DNA: TGTGCCAGCAGCTTAGCTGGGGGGGCTGGGGAAAAACTGTTTTTT

J: TRBJ1-1
D: TRBD1
V: TRBV7-6
size: -
CDR3: CASSLGTGEANTEAFF
DNA: TGTGCCAGCAGCCTGGGGACAGGGGAGGCGAACACTGAAGCTTTCTTT

J: TRBJ1-1
D: -
V: TRBV18
size: -
CDR3: CASSQQQVQDTEAFF
DNA: TGTGCCAGCTCACAACAACAGGTTCAGGACACTGAAGCTTTCTTT

J: TRBJ2-3
D: -
V: TRBV27
size: once
CDR3: CASSSSGVGTDTQYF
DNA: TGTGCCAGCAGTTCGAGCGGTGTTGGGACAGATACGCAGTATTTT

J: TRBJ2-6
D: TRBD1
V: TRBV7-9
size: -
CDR3: CASSLRQGSGANVLTF
DNA: TGTGCCAGCAGCCTGAGACAGGGTTCTGGGGCCAACGTCCTGACTTTC

J: TRBJ2-1
D: TRBD1
V: TRBV3-1/TRBV3-2
size: -
CDR3: CASSQGGQGLNNEQFF
DNA: TGTGCCAGCAGCCAAGGGGGACAGGGCCTCAACAATGAGCAGTTCTTC

J: TRBJ2-7
D: -
V: TRBV6-5
size: -
CDR3: CASRSTGSSYEQYF
DNA: TGTGCCAGCAGGAGCACAGGGAGCTCCTACGAGCAGTACTTC

J: TRBJ1-5
D: TRBD1
V: TRBV2
size: -
CDR3: CASSGLRGNQPQHF
DNA: TGTGCCAGCAGTGGACTCAGGGGGAATCAGCCCCAGCATTTT

J: TRBJ1-2
D: -
V: TRBV5-1
size: -
CDR3: CASSLERGQFNYGYTF
DNA: TGCGCCAGCAGCTTGGAGCGAGGACAGTTTAACTATGGCTACACCTTC

J: TRBJ2-5
D: TRBD1
V: TRBV13
size: -
CDR3: CASSSRQGTYQETQYF
DNA: TGTGCCAGCAGCTCGCGACAGGGGACCTACCAAGAGACCCAGTACTTC

J: TRBJ1-1
D: TRBD1
V: TRBV19
size: -
CDR3: CASGPGQENTEAFF
DNA: TGTGCCAGTGGTCCGGGACAGGAGAACACTGAAGCTTTCTTT

J: TRBJ2-2
D: -
V: TRBV5-1
size: -
CDR3: CASSLAQGRGTSWGTGELFF
DNA: TGCGCCAGCAGCTTGGCCCAAGGGAGGGGGACCTCTTGGGGCACCGGGGAGCTGTTTTTT

J: TRBJ1-2
D: -
V: TRBV19
size: -
CDR3: CASSRPGLPANYGYTF
DNA: TGTGCCAGTAGTAGACCGGGACTTCCAGCTAACTATGGCTACACCTTC

J: TRBJ2-5
D: TRBD1
V: TRBV19
size: few
CDR3: CASSSQTGWNSETQYF
DNA: TGTGCCAGTAGTAGTCAGACAGGGTGGAATTCGGAGACCCAGTACTTC

J: TRBJ2-5
D: -
V: TRBV10-1
size: few
CDR3: CASSEASTAGETQYF
DNA: TGCGCCAGCAGTGAGGCATCAACAGCTGGGGAGACCCAGTACTTC

J: TRBJ2-1
D: TRBD2
V: TRBV3-1/TRBV3-2
size: -
CDR3: CASSQIAGGPREQFF
DNA: TGTGCCAGCAGCCAAATAGCGGGGGGGCCTCGTGAGCAGTTCTTC

J: TRBJ1-5
D: TRBD1
V: TRBV19
size: -
CDR3: CASRSQGANQPQHF
DNA: TGTGCCAGTAGGTCTCAGGGGGCCAATCAGCCCCAGCATTTT

J: TRBJ1-4
D: -
V: TRBV19
size: -
CDR3: CASSINRVGEKLFF
DNA: TGTGCCAGTAGTATTAACAGGGTCGGGGAAAAACTGTTTTTT

J: TRBJ1-4
D: -
V: TRBV4-2
size: -
CDR3: CASSQTGGKLFF
DNA: TGTGCCAGCAGCCAAACGGGCGGGAAACTGTTTTTT

J: TRBJ1-5
D: TRBD1
V: TRBV5-4
size: -
CDR3: CASRGVDRGFPTPDQPQHF
DNA: TGTGCCAGCAGAGGGGTGGACAGGGGATTCCCCACTCCAGATCAGCCCCAGCATTTT

J: TRBJ1-4
D: -
V: TRBV6-5
size: -
CDR3: CASSYRGEEGEKLFF
DNA: TGTGCCAGCAGTTACCGGGGGGAAGAAGGCGAAAAACTGTTTTTT

J: TRBJ2-7
D: TRBD1
V: TRBV25-1
size: -
CDR3: CASSDSTGTENEQYF
DNA: TGTGCCAGCAGTGATTCAACCGGGACAGAGAACGAGCAGTACTTC

J: TRBJ2-2
D: TRBD1
V: TRBV11-3
size: -
CDR3: CASSPTGGTGELFF
DNA: TGTGCCAGCAGCCCGACAGGGGGGACCGGGGAGCTGTTTTTT

J: TRBJ2-7
D: TRBD1
V: TRBV7-3
size: once
CDR3: CASSGGQGAYEQYF
DNA: TGTGCCAGCAGCGGGGGACAGGGGGCCTACGAGCAGTACTTC

J: TRBJ1-2
D: TRBD1
V: TRBV7-2
size: -
CDR3: CASSLLGTESYGYTF
DNA: TGTGCCAGCAGCTTACTCGGGACAGAATCCTATGGCTACACCTTC

J: TRBJ2-3
D: TRBD1
V: TRBV27
size: -
CDR3: CASSQGTGFTSGDTQYF
DNA: TGTGCCAGCAGTCAAGGGACAGGCTTTACCTCCGGAGATACGCAGTATTTT

J: TRBJ2-5
D: -
V: TRBV5-1
size: -
CDR3: CASSPGGLRETQYF
DNA: TGCGCCAGCAGCCCGGGGGGCCTAAGGGAGACCCAGTACTTC

J: TRBJ1-1
D: TRBD1
V: TRBV7-2
size: -
CDR3: CASSLVAVRTGLNTEAFF
DNA: TGTGCCAGCAGCTTAGTTGCTGTGCGGACAGGGCTGAACACTGAAGCTTTCTTT

J: TRBJ1-6
D: TRBD1
V: TRBV7-2
size: -
CDR3: CASSPGQGPSPLHF
DNA: TGTGCCAGCAGCCCAGGACAGGGACCCTCACCCCTCCACTTT

J: TRBJ1-3
D: -
V: TRBV4-2
size: -
CDR3: CASSQIGVLSGNTIYF
DNA: TGTGCCAGCAGCCAAATCGGGGTCCTCTCTGGAAACACCATATATTTT

J: TRBJ2-2
D: -
V: TRBV9
size: -
CDR3: CASSVGLQGVTGELFF
DNA: TGTGCCAGCAGCGTAGGGCTACAGGGCGTCACCGGGGAGCTGTTTTTT

J: TRBJ2-3
D: -
V: TRBV4-1
size: -
CDR3: CASSPYGSGTDTQYF
DNA: TGCGCCAGCAGCCCTTACGGGAGCGGCACAGATACGCAGTATTTT

J: TRBJ1-6
D: -
V: TRBV5-6
size: -
CDR3: CASSLAGYNSPLHF
DNA: TGTGCCAGCAGCTTGGCGGGCTATAATTCACCCCTCCACTTT

J: TRBJ2-3
D: -
V: TRBV7-2
size: -
CDR3: CASSSGDSSTDTQYF
DNA: TGTGCCAGCAGCTCCGGAGATTCATCCACAGATACGCAGTATTTT

J: TRBJ1-4
D: TRBD1
V: TRBV18
size: -
CDR3: CASSSQGDEKLFF
DNA: TGTGCCAGCTCATCACAGGGGGACGAAAAACTGTTTTTT

J: TRBJ2-3
D: TRBD2
V: TRBV2
size: -
CDR3: CASSDGRGGTDTQYF
DNA: TGTGCCAGCAGTGATGGGCGGGGGGGCACAGATACGCAGTATTTT

J: TRBJ1-1
D: -
V: TRBV7-9
size: -
CDR3: CASTGQYAEAFF
DNA: TGTGCCAGCACCGGGCAATACGCTGAAGCTTTCTTT

J: TRBJ2-7
D: -
V: TRBV12-3/TRBV12-4
size: -
CDR3: CASTYTSGYEQYF
DNA: TGTGCCAGCACCTACACCTCGGGCTACGAGCAGTACTTC

J: TRBJ2-7
D: -
V: TRBV6-5
size: -
CDR3: CASTPPVGYEQYF
DNA: TGTGCCAGCACGCCACCGGTCGGCTACGAGCAGTACTTC

J: TRBJ2-7
D: TRBD1
V: TRBV18
size: -
CDR3: CASSLGQGGSYEQYF
DNA: TGTGCCAGCTCACTTGGACAGGGAGGATCTTACGAGCAGTACTTC

J: TRBJ2-7
D: -
V: TRBV7-2
size: -
CDR3: CASSSNRAGASYEQYF
DNA: TGTGCCAGCAGCTCAAATCGGGCGGGGGCGTCCTACGAGCAGTACTTC

J: TRBJ2-5
D: TRBD2
V: TRBV9
size: -
CDR3: CASSAKALGLAGFGPQYF
DNA: TGTGCCAGCAGCGCAAAAGCGCTGGGACTAGCGGGCTTCGGGCCCCAGTACTTC